These T cell receptor beta chains were read from a single sample in a study of T cell repertoires in cytomegalovirus infection. TCRdb reprocessed the reads via MiXCR and lists one record per CDR3 protein. The data show some 400,000 distinct CDR3 sequences, under 40% seen once. Input material: PBMCs. Receptors were obtained from a human donor in good health (CMV status not recorded). Some clones in this sample may be carry-over from other donors' samples. Each CDR3 is given with its conserved first and last residue. Fields, in order: J gene, clone size, D gene, V gene, CDR3 protein, CDR3 DNA. A D gene is named only where the DNA matches it firmly. Size is omitted from some rows. Given values are once, few, many or a class for expanded clones.

TRBJ2-1 | - | - | TRBV7-7 | CASRINPGPRSYNEQFF | TGTGCTAGCAGGATAAACCCGGGACCTCGCTCCTACAATGAGCAGTTCTTC
TRBJ1-3 | - | TRBD1 | TRBV7-6 | CASSFRGLASGNTIYF | TGTGCCAGCAGCTTCAGGGGGCTAGCGTCGGGAAACACCATATATTTT
TRBJ2-7 | - | TRBD1 | TRBV27 | CASKDPGQGHAWYF | TGTGCCAGCAAGGACCCGGGACAGGGGCACGCGTGGTACTTC
TRBJ2-3 | - | - | TRBV2 | CASSEWVGGSTDTQYF | TGTGCCAGCAGTGAATGGGTCGGCGGTAGCACAGATACGCAGTATTTT
TRBJ1-6 | few | - | TRBV27 | CASKTQERGILSPLHF | TGTGCCAGCAAAACCCAGGAGAGGGGGATTCTTTCACCCCTCCACTTT
TRBJ1-6 | - | TRBD1 | TRBV28 | CASSRTGQGIHSPLHF | TGTGCCAGCAGCCGGACCGGACAGGGTATTCATTCACCCCTCCACTTT
TRBJ1-1 | - | - | TRBV18 | CASSPRAKYAFF | TGTGCCAGCTCACCACGAGCGAAGTACGCTTTCTTT
TRBJ2-3 | - | - | TRBV27 | CASSFIRADTQYF | TGTGCCAGCAGTTTCATCCGGGCAGATACGCAGTATTTT
TRBJ1-5 | many | - | TRBV7-2 | CASSGGGNQPQHF | TGTGCCAGCAGCGGGGGGGGCAATCAGCCCCAGCATTTT
TRBJ2-3 | - | - | TRBV7-9 | CASSLGLFSTDTQYF | TGTGCCAGCAGCTTAGGCCTCTTTAGCACAGATACGCAGTATTTT
TRBJ2-5 | many | TRBD2 | TRBV7-2 | CASSLSGGSLETQYF | TGTGCCAGCAGCCTAAGCGGGGGGAGTCTGGAGACCCAGTACTTC
TRBJ2-1 | - | - | TRBV12-5 | CASGFLNEQFF | TGTGCTAGTGGTTTCCTAAATGAGCAGTTCTTC
TRBJ1-1 | many | - | TRBV7-2 | CASSLAFGEAFF | TGTGCCAGCAGCTTAGCGTTTGGAGAAGCTTTCTTT
TRBJ1-5 | few | - | TRBV10-3 | CAISDAPNQPQHF | TGTGCCATCAGTGATGCGCCTAATCAGCCCCAGCATTTT
TRBJ2-1 | - | - | TRBV7-9 | CASSPRSPYNDQFF | TGTGCCAGCAGCCCCCGGTCGCCCTACAATGATCAGTTCTTC
TRBJ1-5 | many | TRBD1 | TRBV12-3/TRBV12-4 | CASRRQGAGWSNQPQHF | TGTGCCAGCAGGAGACAGGGGGCAGGTTGGAGCAATCAGCCCCAGCATTTT
TRBJ2-7 | few | - | TRBV7-2 | CASSLAHSLYEQYF | TGTGCCAGCAGCTTAGCTCACAGCCTCTACGAGCAGTACTTC
TRBJ2-1 | - | - | TRBV12-3/TRBV12-4 | CASKPAPSSYNEQFF | TGTGCCAGCAAGCCAGCGCCTAGCTCCTACAATGAGCAGTTCTTC
TRBJ1-6 | - | - | TRBV5-5 | CASSLVRTYNSPLHF | TGTGCCAGCAGCTTGGTCAGGACGTATAATTCACCCCTCCACTTT
TRBJ1-2 | - | - | TRBV9 | CASSVAGTGGGYTF | TGTGCCAGCAGCGTAGCCGGCACAGGAGGAGGCTACACCTTC
TRBJ2-2 | - | - | TRBV19 | CASQPGSNTGELFF | TGTGCCAGTCAACCGGGATCGAACACCGGGGAGCTGTTTTTT
TRBJ2-7 | few | - | TRBV12-3/TRBV12-4 | CASSYQFLAEQYF | TGTGCCAGCAGCTACCAGTTTCTGGCGGAGCAGTACTTC
TRBJ2-3 | many | - | TRBV7-8 | CASSEGLPVAADTQYF | TGTGCCAGCAGCGAGGGACTTCCCGTTGCGGCGGATACGCAGTATTTT
TRBJ2-1 | - | - | TRBV3-1 | CARSRARSPSEQFF | TGTGCCCGCAGCCGGGCGAGGTCCCCGAGTGAGCAGTTCTTC
TRBJ1-1 | - | - | TRBV27 | CASSNVPWGEAFF | TGTGCCAGCAGCAACGTCCCCTGGGGAGAAGCTTTCTTT
TRBJ2-2 | - | TRBD2 | TRBV19 | CASAGLAGWVGFGAGELFF | TGTGCCAGTGCTGGACTAGCGGGGTGGGTTGGATTTGGCGCCGGGGAGCTGTTTTTT
TRBJ1-1 | few | - | TRBV10-1 | CASSENSQLGVTEAFF | TGCGCCAGCAGTGAGAACAGCCAATTAGGGGTAACTGAAGCTTTCTTT
TRBJ2-7 | - | - | TRBV12-3/TRBV12-4 | CASSLAPGTPSYEQYF | TGTGCCAGCAGTTTAGCGCCAGGGACACCCTCCTACGAGCAGTACTTC
TRBJ1-2 | few | - | TRBV20-1 | CSAKAGRPTLSF | TGCAGTGCTAAAGCGGGACGGCCGACCCTCTCCTTC
TRBJ2-1 | few | - | TRBV20-1 | CSARDSARSYNEQFF | TGCAGTGCTAGAGATTCGGCTAGATCCTACAATGAGCAGTTCTTC
TRBJ1-5 | - | TRBD1 | TRBV30 | CAWSVRHRGNESNQPQHF | TGTGCCTGGAGTGTACGTCACAGGGGGAATGAAAGCAATCAGCCCCAGCATTTT
TRBJ2-3 | few | TRBD1 | TRBV2 | CASSGDRGYTDTQYF | TGTGCCAGCAGTGGGGACAGGGGATACACAGATACGCAGTATTTT